The 15 T cell receptor beta chains below all came from one sample that was sequenced in a study of blood T cell repertoires in COVID-19. Libraries were prepared by immunoSEQ multiplex PCR; TCRdb keeps only in-frame clonotypes and omits some of them. The table records 210,000 or so clones, around 80% of them present only once. The source material was PBMCs or T cells enriched from blood (not recorded which). The receptors here all came from a woman aged 40 to 50 with acute COVID-19.

About this clone: A read error may produce the germline difference seen at one junction end. The chain uses TRBV27 and TRBJ2-3; 8 bases map to TRBD1. CDR1 and CDR2 from the germline V gene are MNHEY and SMNVEV (reference sequence). The CDR3 loop spans 14 amino acids. Here the CDR3 reads CASSADRGGPNRHF. The CDR3 nucleotides read TGTGCCAGCAGCGCCGACAGGGGAGGCCCGAACCGGCATTTT.

The chain uses TRBV28 and TRBJ1-2; D remains unclear. The CDR3 consists of 11 residues. The germline V gene encodes CDR1 MDHEN and CDR2 SYDVKM. Trimming removed 6 bases from V and 6 bases from J, with 8 bases in between. The CDR3 loop is CASRRYDGYTF. For the CDR3, the DNA is TGTGCCAGCAGGAGATACGATGGCTACACCTTC.

The chain employs TRBV9 and TRBJ1-4; D might be TRBD1 (5 bases). V gave up 5 bases and J gave up 7 bases, with 18 bases separating them. This CDR3 is built from 15 residues. The germline V gene encodes CDR1 SGDLS and CDR2 YYNGEE. The CDR3 here is CASSRSGGEGEKLFF. As DNA, the CDR3 is TGTGCCAGCAGTCGGTCCGGGGGGGAAGGTGAAAAACTGTTTTTT.

The chain uses TRBV19 and TRBJ1-2; TRBD1 aligns across 7 bases. Germline V CDR1 and CDR2: LNHDA, SQIVND (reference sequence). The CDR3 runs to 13 residues. J gave up 4 bases and V 3 bases, and 2 bases lay outside the gene matches. CDR3 loop: CASSIDRAYGYTF. The CDR3 region has the DNA TGTGCCAGTAGTATTGACAGGGCCTATGGCTACACCTTC.

This clone appeared a few times. The chain employs TRBV18 and TRBJ1-6; TRBD1 might be the D (5 bases). The CDR3 has 17 residues. With 1 base removed from V and 0 bases from J, the gap between germline ends came to 10 bases. Germline CDR1 reads KGHSH; CDR2 reads LQKENI. This CDR3 reads CASSPRLDSSYNSPLHF. The CDR3 bases are TGTGCCAGCTCACCACGGTTAGACAGCTCCTATAATTCACCCCTCCACTTT. Looking up the rest from reference TRBV18 and TRBJ1-6 gives the full variable domain: NAGVMQNPRHLVRRRGQEARLRCSPMKGHSHVYWYRQLPEEGLKFMVYLQKENIIDESGMPKERFSAEFPKEGPSILRIQQVVRGDSAAYFCASSPRLDSSYNSPLHFGNGTRLTVT.

A single count supports this clone. The chain uses TRBV24-1 and TRBJ2-7, with 8 bases matching TRBD2. V was clipped by 7 bases and J by 7 bases; unmatched bases: 8. CDR1 KGHDR and CDR2 SFDVKD come from the germline V gene. The CDR3 runs 13 residues. The CDR3 DNA is TGTGCCACCAGCGCCTCCCGGGGGGGGGAGCAGTACTTC. Amino acids: CATSASRGGEQYF.

The rearrangement uses TRBV19 and TRBJ1-2, with a possible D match to TRBD1 (6 bases). From germline, CDR1 is LNHDA and CDR2 SQIVND (reference sequence). This CDR3 region has 14 residues. Trimming removed 4 bases at V and 9 bases at J, with 18 bases between. The CDR3 nucleotides read TGTGCCAGTAGTACGGACCAGGGGTTTATGCGCTACACCTTC. As protein: CASSTDQGFMRYTF. Using reference TRBV19 and TRBJ1-2 for the parts outside the CDR3, the full variable domain is DGGITQSPKYLFRKEGQNVTLSCEQNLNHDAMYWYRQDPGQGLRLIYYSQIVNDFQKGDIAEGYSVSREKKESFPLTVTSAQKNPTAFYLCASSTDQGFMRYTFGSGTRLTVV.

This clone was picked up many times. This chain connects TRBV19 to TRBJ1-1, with 11 nucleotides matching TRBD1. The CDR3 consists of 15 residues. The J segment lost 3 bases and the V segment lost 4 bases, leaving 4 bases of the junction unmatched. The germline CDR1 and CDR2 sequences are LNHDA and SQIVND (reference sequence). The CDR3 DNA follows: TGTGCCAGTAGTACGGACAGGGGGCTCGACACTGAAGCTTTCTTT. It yields the protein CASSTDRGLDTEAFF.

The rearrangement joins TRBV4-1 to TRBJ1-3; no clear D. CDR3 length: 16 amino acids. V was pared by 5 bases and J by 0 bases, with 14 bases between. Per germline, CDR1 MGHRA and CDR2 YSYEKL. In nucleotides, the CDR3 is TGCGCCAGCAGCGGAGACGGTTCTATCTCTGGAAACACCATATATTTT. As protein: CASSGDGSISGNTIYF.

The J gene is TRBJ1-4, the V gene TRBV5-5, with 7 bases matching TRBD1. Losses at the gene ends were 3 bases for V and 4 bases for J; bases not matched to a gene: 9. The CDR3 has 16 residues. Germline loops: CDR1 SGHKS, CDR2 YYEKEE (reference sequence). CDR3 in DNA: TGTGCCAGCAGCTCTTTAAAACGGGACAGTAATGAAAAACTGTTTTTT. Amino acids: CASSSLKRDSNEKLFF. The entire variable domain, with the rest obtained from reference TRBV5-5 and TRBJ1-4, is as follows: DAGVTQSPTHLIKTRGQQVTLRCSPISGHKSVSWYQQVLGQGPQFIFQYYEKEERGRGNFPDRFSARQFPNYSSELNVNALLLGDSALYLCASSSLKRDSNEKLFFGSGTQLSVL.

This clone has just a few counts. Other DNA sequences in this specimen translate into the identical CDR3. The V gene is TRBV7-9, the J gene TRBJ1-2; D might be TRBD1 (5 bases). With 0 bases removed from V and 2 bases from J, the gap between germline ends came to 10 bases. CDR1 and CDR2 from the germline V gene are SEHNR and FQNEAQ (reference sequence). CDR3 length equals 15 residues. CDR3 sequence: CASSLAGGTNYGYTF. The DNA of the CDR3 is TGTGCCAGCAGCTTAGCCGGCGGGACCAACTATGGCTACACCTTC.

V and J are TRBV30 and TRBJ1-5; D possibly corresponds to TRBD1 (6 bases). The CDR3 contains 14 residues. V was clipped by 0 bases and J by 7 bases, with 13 bases between them. Germline lookup yields CDR1 GTSNPN and CDR2 SVGIG (reference sequence). This CDR3 reads CAWSVGGIGQPQHF. In nucleotides, the CDR3 is TGTGCCTGGAGTGTAGGGGGAATAGGGCAGCCCCAGCATTTT.

V is TRBV28 and J is TRBJ2-7; 8 nucleotides line up with TRBD2. CDR3 length: 15 amino acids. V shed 4 bases, J shed 7 bases, and the junction held 12 bases outside the gene matches. Germline V lookup: CDR1 MDHEN, CDR2 SYDVKM. The CDR3 region has the DNA TGTGCCAGCAGTTCTAGGGCGGGGGGCACCGGGGAGCAGTACTTC. Its translation: CASSSRAGGTGEQYF.

CDR3 protein: CASRELAGGSYYNEQFF. CDR3 coding DNA: TGTGCCAGCAGGGAATTAGCGGGAGGGTCATATTACAATGAGCAGTTCTTC. The rearrangement joins TRBV2 to TRBJ2-1; 11 bases are a match to TRBD2. Germline V lookup: CDR1 SNHLY, CDR2 FYNNEI. Trimming took 6 bases from V and 4 from J; bases not matched to a gene: 11. The CDR3 is made up of 17 amino acids.

The genes are TRBV5-1 and TRBJ1-3; D not certain. V was clipped by 4 bases and J by 2 bases, with 4 bases between them. CDR1 SGHRS and CDR2 YFSETQ come from the germline V gene. This CDR3 comprises 12 residues. CDR3 region: CASSAAGNTIYF. CDR3 in DNA: TGCGCCAGCAGCGCAGCTGGAAACACCATATATTTT.